This T cell receptor (beta chain) was identified during a study of identical twins. This clonotype was detected a few times. Its specificity is not known. Per the germline V gene, CDR1 is ENHRY and CDR2 is SYGVKD. After removal of 10 bases from V and 0 bases from J, the junction contained 6 bases not matched to a gene. The CDR3 totals 14 residues. A single record per CDR3 protein comes from TCRdb applying MiXCR to the 5' RACE reads. The sample holds some 560,000 distinct CDR3 sequences, just under 10% seen once. Study-wide points: Abundant beta clonotypes from cord blood had fewer insertions, unlike memory repertoires, which showed none.

The data were also submitted as part of a second study, on yellow fever vaccine responses in identical twins.

This clonotype was obtained from a woman under 30 in good health. The material sequenced was PBMCs. The V and J genes are TRBV10-3 and TRBJ2-1; TRBD2 agrees at 7 bases. CDR3 sequence reads: CANSGRNSYNEQFF. In nucleotides, the CDR3 is TGTGCCAATAGCGGGCGCAACTCCTACAATGAGCAGTTCTTC.